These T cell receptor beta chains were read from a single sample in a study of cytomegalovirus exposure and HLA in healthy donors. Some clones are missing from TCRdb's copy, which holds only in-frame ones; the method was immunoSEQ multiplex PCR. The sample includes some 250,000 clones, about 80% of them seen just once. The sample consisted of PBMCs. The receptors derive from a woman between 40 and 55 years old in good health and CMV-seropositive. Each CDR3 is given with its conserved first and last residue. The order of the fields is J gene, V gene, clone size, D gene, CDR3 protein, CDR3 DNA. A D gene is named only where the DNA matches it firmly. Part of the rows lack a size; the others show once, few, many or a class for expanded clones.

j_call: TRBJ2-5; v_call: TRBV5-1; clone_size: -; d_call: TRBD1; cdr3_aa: CASSVSPRTGTGLGETQYF; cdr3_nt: TGCGCCAGCAGCGTGTCTCCCCGTACCGGGACAGGGTTGGGAGAGACCCAGTACTTC
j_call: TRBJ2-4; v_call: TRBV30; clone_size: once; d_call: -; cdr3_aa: CAWSQGAEDIQYF; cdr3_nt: TGTGCCTGGAGTCAAGGGGCCGAGGACATTCAGTACTTC
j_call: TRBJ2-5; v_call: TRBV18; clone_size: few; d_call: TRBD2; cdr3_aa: CASSPRTSGTEGTQYF; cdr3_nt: TGTGCCAGCTCACCCCGGACTAGCGGGACGGAGGGGACCCAGTACTTC
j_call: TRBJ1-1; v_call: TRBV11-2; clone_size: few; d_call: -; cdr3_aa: CASSPYSSNTEAFF; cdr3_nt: TGTGCCAGCAGCCCATACTCTTCGAACACTGAAGCTTTCTTT
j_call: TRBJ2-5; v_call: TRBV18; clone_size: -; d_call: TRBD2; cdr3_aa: CASSLAGNQETQYF; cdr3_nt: TGTGCCAGCTCTCTAGCGGGGAACCAAGAGACCCAGTACTTC
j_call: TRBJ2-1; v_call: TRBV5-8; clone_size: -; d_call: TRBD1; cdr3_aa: CASSGETGVLSSEQFF; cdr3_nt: TGTGCCAGCAGCGGGGAGACAGGGGTCCTTAGTAGTGAGCAGTTCTTC
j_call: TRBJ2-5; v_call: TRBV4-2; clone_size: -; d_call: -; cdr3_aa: CASSQDSPEWETQYF; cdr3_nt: TGTGCCAGCAGCCAGGACAGCCCTGAGTGGGAGACCCAGTACTTC
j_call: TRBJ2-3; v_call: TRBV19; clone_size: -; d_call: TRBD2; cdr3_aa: CASNSGGAGDTQYF; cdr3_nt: TGTGCCAGTAATAGCGGGGGGGCCGGAGATACGCAGTATTTT
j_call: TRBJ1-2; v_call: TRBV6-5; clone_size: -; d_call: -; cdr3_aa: CASSYSEGGAGYTF; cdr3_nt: TGTGCCAGCAGTTACTCGGAGGGGGGGGCTGGCTACACCTTC
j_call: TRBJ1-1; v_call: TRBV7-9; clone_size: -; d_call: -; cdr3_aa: CSSSLPRAGSTEAFF; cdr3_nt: TGTTCCAGCAGCTTACCCAGGGCGGGGAGCACTGAAGCTTTCTTT
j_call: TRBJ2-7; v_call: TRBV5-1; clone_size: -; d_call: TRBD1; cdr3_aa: CASSPGTGDYEQYF; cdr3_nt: TGCGCCAGCAGCCCCGGGACAGGGGACTACGAGCAGTACTTC
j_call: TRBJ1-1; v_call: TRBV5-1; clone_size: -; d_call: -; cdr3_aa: CASSGGAGNTEAFF; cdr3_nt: TGCGCCAGCAGCGGGGGGGCGGGGAACACTGAAGCTTTCTTT
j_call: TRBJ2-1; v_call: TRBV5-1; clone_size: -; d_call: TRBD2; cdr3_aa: CASSFEGLAVDEQFF; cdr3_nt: TGCGCCAGCAGCTTTGAAGGACTAGCGGTGGATGAGCAGTTCTTC
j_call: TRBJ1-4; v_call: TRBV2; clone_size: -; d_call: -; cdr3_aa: CASKTGGSTNEKLFF; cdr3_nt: TGTGCCAGCAAAACCGGGGGATCAACTAATGAAAAACTGTTTTTT